This record concerns one T cell receptor beta chain sequence. Its antigen remains unidentified. The sample originates from a study of monozygotic twins with inflammatory bowel disease. Findings and caveats of the study: Patients received differing immunosuppressive treatments, which may have added variability to their repertoires. IBD patients had lower TCRbeta diversity (inverse Simpson) than healthy co-twins.

The CDR3 contains 13 residues. Germline-derived CDR1 and CDR2 are SEHNR and FQNEAQ (reference sequence). Investigators made cDNA in eight separate reactions per sample. TCRdb reprocessed the 5' RACE reads, with one entry per CDR3 protein and no DNA. Listed are around 230,000 distinct CDR3 sequences; around 1.5% falls within the top ten. Total RNA isolation used whole blood (no T cell sorting was performed). This TCR came from a human donor with ulcerative colitis or Crohn's disease, or a healthy co-twin of an affected twin (not recorded which). J is TRBJ2-2 and V is TRBV7-9. The sequencing sample was made of blood. CDR3 protein: CASTFWNTGELFF.